Here is one TCR beta chain with its context. The antigen remains undetermined. This CDR3 spans 15 amino acids. Germline CDR1 reads MDHEN; CDR2 reads SYDVKM. Trimming at V came to 2 bases and at J to 3 bases, leaving 3 bases not matched to a gene. The data originate from a study of shared clonotypes between healthy human individuals. Overall study context: CD4 naive and memory got three plates each, CD8 naive two, CD8 memory one.

Study-wide points: Naive subsets tended to show greater estimated richness than memory subsets.

The protocol was immunoSEQ multiplex PCR, while the TCRdb copy is restricted to in-frame clones and leaves out a portion. This sample has roughly 2,500,000 clones, with under 95% found just once. Sequencing was carried out using naive CD4+ T cells from PBMCs. Subset: CD45RA+ positively selected. This chain connects TRBV28 to TRBJ1-1; 10 positions match TRBD1. The clonotype comes from a man younger than 30 in good health. Some clones in this sample may be carry-over from other donors' samples. The CDR3 here is CASSLLTGGYTEAFF. The DNA of the CDR3 is TGTGCCAGCAGTTTACTGACAGGGGGCTACACTGAAGCTTTCTTT.